This T cell receptor beta chain appears in the sequencing data of a study of blood T cells in healthy people across ages. Study outcomes and limitations: A roughly linear fall in TCR beta diversity per million T cells was seen with increasing age. No one knew whether donors had CMV, which possibly confounded expanded clonotype changes. Estimated diversity, derived from one million T cells, was regarded as an underestimate.

Concerning this clonotype: What it binds is unknown.

Germline CDR1 is SQVTM and CDR2 is ANQGSEA. V was clipped by 2 bases and J by 2 bases, with 9 bases between them. The CDR3 has 14 amino acids. Sample-barcoded 5' priming and a J-beta primer mix drove a second PCR of about 7 to 11 cycles. From the 5' RACE reads, TCRdb called clonotypes with MiXCR, one entry per CDR3 protein. Among under 1 million distinct CDR3 sequences, approximately 48% were seen once, and the ten largest hold nearly 20%. The source of this sequence is a man between 60 and 75 years old in good health. Sequencing was carried out using blood. This chain uses TRBV29-1 with TRBJ2-2; no clear D. CDR3 loop: CSVEPHQNTGELFF. Here the CDR3 DNA reads TGCAGCGTTGAACCCCACCAAAACACCGGGGAGCTGTTTTTT.